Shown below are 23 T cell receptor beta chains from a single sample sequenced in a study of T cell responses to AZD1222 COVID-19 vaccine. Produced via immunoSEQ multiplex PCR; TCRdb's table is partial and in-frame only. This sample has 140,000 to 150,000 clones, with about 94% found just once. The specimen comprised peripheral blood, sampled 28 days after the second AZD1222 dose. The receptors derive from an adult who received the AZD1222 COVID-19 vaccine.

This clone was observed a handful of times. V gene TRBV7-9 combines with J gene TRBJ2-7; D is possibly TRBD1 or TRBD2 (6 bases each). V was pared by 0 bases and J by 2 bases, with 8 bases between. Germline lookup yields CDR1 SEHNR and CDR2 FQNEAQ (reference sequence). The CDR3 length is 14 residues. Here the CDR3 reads CASSLAGGAYEQYF. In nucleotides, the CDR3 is TGTGCCAGCAGCTTAGCCGGGGGCGCCTACGAGCAGTACTTC.

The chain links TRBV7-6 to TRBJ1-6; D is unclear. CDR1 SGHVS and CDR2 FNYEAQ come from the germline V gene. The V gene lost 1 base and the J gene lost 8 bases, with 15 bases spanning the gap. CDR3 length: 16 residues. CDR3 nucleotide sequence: TGTGCCAGCAGCTTAGGGGCTGGTTATGATGATTCACCCCTCCACTTT. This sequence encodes CASSLGAGYDDSPLHF.

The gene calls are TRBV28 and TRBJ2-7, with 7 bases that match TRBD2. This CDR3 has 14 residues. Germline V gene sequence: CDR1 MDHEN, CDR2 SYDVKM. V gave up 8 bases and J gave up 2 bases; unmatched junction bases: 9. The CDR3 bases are TGTGCCAGCTGCGAAGAGCGGGATCCCTACGAGCAGTACTTC. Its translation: CASCEERDPYEQYF.

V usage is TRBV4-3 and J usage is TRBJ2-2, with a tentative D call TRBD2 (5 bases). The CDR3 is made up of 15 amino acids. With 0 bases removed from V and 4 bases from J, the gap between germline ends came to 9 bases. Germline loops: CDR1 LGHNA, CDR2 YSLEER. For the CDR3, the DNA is TGCGCCAGCAGCCAAGAGGGCGGACTCACCGGGGAGCTGTTTTTT. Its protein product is CASSQEGGLTGELFF.

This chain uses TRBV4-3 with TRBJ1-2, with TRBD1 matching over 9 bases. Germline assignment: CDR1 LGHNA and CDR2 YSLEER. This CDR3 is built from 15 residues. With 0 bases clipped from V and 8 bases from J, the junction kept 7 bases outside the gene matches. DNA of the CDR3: TGCGCCAGCAGCCAAGAAAGGGGACAGGGCCGGGGCTACACCTTC. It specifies CASSQERGQGRGYTF.

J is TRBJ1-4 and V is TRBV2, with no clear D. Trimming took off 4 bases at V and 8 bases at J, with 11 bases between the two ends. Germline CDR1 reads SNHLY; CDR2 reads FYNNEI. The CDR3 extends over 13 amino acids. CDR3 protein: CASSASRGEKLFF. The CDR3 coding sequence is TGTGCCAGCAGTGCCAGCCGTGGCGAAAAACTGTTTTTT.

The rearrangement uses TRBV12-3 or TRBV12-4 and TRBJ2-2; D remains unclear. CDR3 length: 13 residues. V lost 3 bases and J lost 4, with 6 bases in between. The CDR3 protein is CASSFHPTGELFF. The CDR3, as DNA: TGTGCCAGCAGTTTTCATCCCACCGGGGAGCTGTTTTTT.

The CDR3 coding sequence is TGCAGTGCGGGCGGGGGCGGCTACACCTTC. Its protein product is CSAGGGGYTF. This chain uses TRBV20-1 with TRBJ1-2; D is possibly TRBD1 (6 bases). V lost 6 bases and J 8 bases, leaving 10 bases between the germline ends. Germline CDR1 is DFQATT and CDR2 is SNEGSKA (reference sequence). CDR3 length equals 10 residues.

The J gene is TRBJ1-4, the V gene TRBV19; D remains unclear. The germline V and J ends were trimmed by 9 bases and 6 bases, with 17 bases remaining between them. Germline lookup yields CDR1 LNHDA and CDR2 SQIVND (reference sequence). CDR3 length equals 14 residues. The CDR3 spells CASRSLRRDEKLFF. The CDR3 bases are TGTGCCAGCCGGAGCCTACGGCGGGATGAAAAACTGTTTTTT.

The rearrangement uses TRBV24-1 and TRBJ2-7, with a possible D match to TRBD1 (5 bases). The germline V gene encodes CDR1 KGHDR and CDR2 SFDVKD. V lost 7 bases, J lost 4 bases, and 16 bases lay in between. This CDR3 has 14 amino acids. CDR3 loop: CATRFPPQGYEQYF. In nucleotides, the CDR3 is TGTGCCACCAGATTCCCCCCGCAGGGATACGAGCAGTACTTC.

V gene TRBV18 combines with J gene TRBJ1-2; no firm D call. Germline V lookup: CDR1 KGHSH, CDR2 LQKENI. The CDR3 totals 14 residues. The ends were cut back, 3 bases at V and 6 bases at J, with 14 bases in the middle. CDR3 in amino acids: CASSPSTGVDGYTF. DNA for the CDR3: TGTGCCAGCTCACCCTCCACTGGGGTTGATGGCTACACCTTC. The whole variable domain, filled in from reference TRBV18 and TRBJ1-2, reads NAGVMQNPRHLVRRRGQEARLRCSPMKGHSHVYWYRQLPEEGLKFMVYLQKENIIDESGMPKERFSAEFPKEGPSILRIQQVVRGDSAAYFCASSPSTGVDGYTFGSGTRLTVV.

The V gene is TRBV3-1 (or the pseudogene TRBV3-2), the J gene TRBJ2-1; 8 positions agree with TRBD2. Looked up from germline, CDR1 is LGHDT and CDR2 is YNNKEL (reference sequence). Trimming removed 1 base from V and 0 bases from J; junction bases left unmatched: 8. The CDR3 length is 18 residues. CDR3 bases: TGTGCCAGCAGCCAAGGTGGGGGGAGCGGGAGCTCCTACAATGAGCAGTTCTTC. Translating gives CASSQGGGSGSSYNEQFF.

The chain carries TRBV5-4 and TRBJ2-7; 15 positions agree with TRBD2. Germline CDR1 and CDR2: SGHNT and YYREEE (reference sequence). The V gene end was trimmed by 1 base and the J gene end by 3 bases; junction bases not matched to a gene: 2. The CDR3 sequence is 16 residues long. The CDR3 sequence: CASSLPGLAGGYEQYF. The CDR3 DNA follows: TGTGCCAGCAGCTTGCCGGGACTAGCGGGAGGCTACGAGCAGTACTTC.

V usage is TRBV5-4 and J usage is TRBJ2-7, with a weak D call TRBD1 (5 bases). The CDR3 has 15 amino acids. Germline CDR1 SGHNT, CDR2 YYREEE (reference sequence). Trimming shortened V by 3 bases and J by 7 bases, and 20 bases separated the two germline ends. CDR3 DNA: TGTGCCAGCAGCTCAACTGGGAACAGGTCGAGGGAGCAGTACTTC. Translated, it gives CASSSTGNRSREQYF.

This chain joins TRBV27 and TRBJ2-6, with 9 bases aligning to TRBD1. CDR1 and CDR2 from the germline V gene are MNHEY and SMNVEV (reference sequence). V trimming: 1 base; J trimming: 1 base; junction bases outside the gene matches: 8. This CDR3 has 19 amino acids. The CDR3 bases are TGTGCCAGCAGTTTATACACCGGGACAGGGCAATCTGGGGCCAACGTCCTGACTTTC. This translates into CASSLYTGTGQSGANVLTF.

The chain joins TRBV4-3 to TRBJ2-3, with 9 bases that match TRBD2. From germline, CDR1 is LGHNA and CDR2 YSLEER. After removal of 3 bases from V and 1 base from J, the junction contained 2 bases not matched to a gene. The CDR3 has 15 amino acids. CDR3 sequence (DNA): TGCGCCAGCAGCCACGCGGGGGGGCGCACAGATACGCAGTATTTT. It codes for CASSHAGGRTDTQYF.

CDR3 bases: TGTGCCAGTAGAAGTTCCTACGAGCAGTACTTC. This encodes CASRSSYEQYF. This sequence joins TRBV6-5 and TRBJ2-7; D gene ambiguous. This CDR3 has 11 amino acids. Trimming shortened V by 9 bases and J by 1 base, and 7 bases separated the two germline ends. Germline lookup yields CDR1 MNHEY and CDR2 SVGAGI.

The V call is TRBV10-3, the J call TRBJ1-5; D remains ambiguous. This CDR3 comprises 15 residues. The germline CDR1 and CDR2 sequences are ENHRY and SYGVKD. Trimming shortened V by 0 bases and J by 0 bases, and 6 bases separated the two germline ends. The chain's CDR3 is CAISESLNSNQPQHF. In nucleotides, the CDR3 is TGTGCCATCAGTGAGTCGTTGAATAGCAATCAGCCCCAGCATTTT.

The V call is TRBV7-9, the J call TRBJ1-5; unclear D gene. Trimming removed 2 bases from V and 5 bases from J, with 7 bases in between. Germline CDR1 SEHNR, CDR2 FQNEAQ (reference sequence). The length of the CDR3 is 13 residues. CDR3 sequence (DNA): TGTGCCAGCAGCTTAAGCCGGGATCAGCCCCAGCATTTT. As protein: CASSLSRDQPQHF.

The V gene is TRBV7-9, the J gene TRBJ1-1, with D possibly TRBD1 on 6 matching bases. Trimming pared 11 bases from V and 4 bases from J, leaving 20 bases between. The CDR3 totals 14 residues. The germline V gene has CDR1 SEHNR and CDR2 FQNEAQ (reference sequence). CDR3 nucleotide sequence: TGTGCCGGGGGGGCGCAGGGAGGGGGCACTGAAGCTTTCTTT. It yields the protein CAGGAQGGGTEAFF.

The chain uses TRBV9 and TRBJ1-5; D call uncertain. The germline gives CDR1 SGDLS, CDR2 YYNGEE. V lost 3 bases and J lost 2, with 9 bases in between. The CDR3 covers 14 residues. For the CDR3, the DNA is TGTGCCAGCAGCGGTGAGGCAGGCAATCAGCCCCAGCATTTT. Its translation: CASSGEAGNQPQHF.

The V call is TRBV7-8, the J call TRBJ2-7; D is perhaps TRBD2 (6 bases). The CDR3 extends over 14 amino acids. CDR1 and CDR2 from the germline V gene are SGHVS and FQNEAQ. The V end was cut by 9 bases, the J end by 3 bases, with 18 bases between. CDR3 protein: CASQKAAGIYEQYF. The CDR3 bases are TGTGCCAGTCAGAAGGCGGCGGGAATCTACGAGCAGTACTTC.

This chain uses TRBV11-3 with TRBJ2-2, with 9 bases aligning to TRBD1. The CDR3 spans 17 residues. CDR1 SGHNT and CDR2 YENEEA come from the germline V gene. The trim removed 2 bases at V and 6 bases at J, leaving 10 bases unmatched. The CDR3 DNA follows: TGTGCCAGCAGCTTAAATTTTGGGACAGGGACCCCCGGGGAGCTGTTTTTT. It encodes CASSLNFGTGTPGELFF.